This TCR beta chain was sequenced for a study of blood T cell repertoires in COVID-19. Turning to the study itself: PBMCs, B-cell-depleted T cells, or T cells were the source of the cDNA or gDNA that made up the material.

CDR3 length: 16 residues. V gave up 6 bases and J gave up 0 bases, with 14 bases separating them. Germline V gives CDR1 MDHEN, CDR2 SYDVKM. Here immunoSEQ multiplex PCR was the method, and the copy in TCRdb shows in-frame clones only, minus some. The sample yields about 50,000 clones, roughly 86% seen once. This TCR was recovered from a man in his 60s with active or convalescent COVID-19. The V gene is TRBV28, the J gene TRBJ1-4; D is ambiguous. Sequenced input: peripheral blood. The CDR3 sequence is CASSLMRESTNEKLFF. CDR3 nucleotides: TGTGCCAGCAGCTTAATGAGGGAGTCAACTAATGAAAAACTGTTTTTT.